Following are 4 T cell receptor beta chains from one sample sequenced in a study of monozygotic twins with inflammatory bowel disease. TCRdb re-called the 5' RACE reads and catalogs CDR3 proteins one per entry, DNA excluded. The table lists more than 350,000 distinct CDR3 sequences, with about 2.2% in the top ten. Sequencing was carried out using blood. These receptors were collected from a human donor with ulcerative colitis or Crohn's disease, or a healthy co-twin of an affected twin (not recorded which).

The chain employs TRBV6-2 or TRBV6-3 and TRBJ2-2; the D call of TRBD2 rests on TCRdb alone, since no DNA is present to check it. CDR3 length: 14 residues. The germline V gene encodes CDR1 MNHEY and CDR2 SVGEGT. CDR3 protein: CASTWARETGELFF.

The V call is TRBV3-1, the J call TRBJ2-7; TCRdb indicates TRBD1, and absent DNA this call remains unverified. Per germline, CDR1 LGHDT and CDR2 YNNKEL (reference sequence). The length of the CDR3 is 18 residues. CDR3 sequence: CASSQGTAGTDTSYEQYF.

This rearrangement joins TRBV7-2 to TRBJ1-6; TCRdb calls TRBD1, which cannot be checked without DNA. The CDR3 is made up of 17 amino acids. Germline V gene sequence: CDR1 SGHTA, CDR2 FQGNSA. The CDR3 loop is CASSLSATGGRNSPLHF.

The chain carries TRBV5-6 and TRBJ1-4; the TRBD1 assignment by TCRdb is unverifiable without DNA. Germline CDR1 reads SGHDT; CDR2 reads YYEEEE. This CDR3 spans 14 amino acids. The CDR3 is CASSSRGLLEKLFF.